A single sample is the source of the 23 T cell receptor beta chains below, sequenced in a study of T cell responses to AZD1222 COVID-19 vaccine. The method was immunoSEQ multiplex PCR; TCRdb's version includes in-frame clones alone and lacks a portion of them. This sample has tens of thousands of clones, with about 88% found just once. The sample consisted of peripheral blood, taken on day 0 of AZD1222 vaccination. All receptors derive from an adult in good health.

In DNA form, the CDR3 reads TGTGCCAGCATAACGTTTGGACAGTATGGCTACACCTTC. Translation gives CASITFGQYGYTF. This rearrangement joins TRBV6-7 to TRBJ1-2; maybe TRBD1 (6 bases). TRBV6-7 is labeled an ORF, and its function is uncertain. The V end lost 7 bases, the J end lost 5 bases, and 14 bases lay between the germline ends. This CDR3 has 13 residues.

J is TRBJ2-4 and V is TRBV5-1; the D call may be TRBD1 or TRBD2 (5 bases each). V gave up 4 bases and J gave up 3 bases, with 11 bases separating them. CDR3 size: 14 residues. The germline gives CDR1 SGHRS, CDR2 YFSETQ. CDR3 amino acids: CASSPGPGKNIQYF. The CDR3 nucleotides are TGCGCCAGCAGCCCGGGACCCGGCAAAAACATTCAGTACTTC.

CDR3 residues: CASSGVLGSYGYTF. Here the CDR3 DNA reads TGTGCCAGCAGCGGGGTTTTAGGGAGCTATGGCTACACCTTC. The chain uses TRBV5-6 and TRBJ1-2; D gene unclear. This CDR3 is built from 14 residues. The germline V and J ends were trimmed by 4 bases and 4 bases, with 14 bases remaining between them. Germline V gene data show CDR1 as SGHDT and CDR2 as YYEEEE.

The V and J genes are TRBV7-2 and TRBJ1-6; 9 bases agree with TRBD1. V shed 4 bases, J shed 7 bases, and the junction held 8 bases outside the gene matches. The germline V gene has CDR1 SGHTA and CDR2 FQGNSA. The CDR3 runs 16 residues. CDR3 DNA sequence: TGTGCCAGCAGCTACGGACAGGGGATATTCAATTCACCCCTCCACTTT. The encoded protein is CASSYGQGIFNSPLHF.

This clone was observed once. One end of the junction varies from germline; a read error may be responsible. The CDR3 loop reads CASSEGGVPTGHF. The CDR3 region has the DNA TGTGCAAGCAGTGAAGGAGGAGTCCCCACGGGGCATTTT. This chain connects TRBV2 to TRBJ1-5; D ambiguous. Germline V gene data show CDR1 as SNHLY and CDR2 as FYNNEI. There are 13 residues in the CDR3.

The V and J genes are TRBV7-8 and TRBJ2-7; TRBD2 matches at 10 bases. This CDR3 is built from 16 residues. Germline CDR1 is SGHVS and CDR2 is FQNEAQ. Trimming took 0 bases from V and 1 from J; bases not matched to a gene: 3. CDR3 region: CASSLALAGLSYEQYF. For the CDR3, the DNA is TGTGCCAGCAGCTTAGCACTAGCGGGGCTTTCCTACGAGCAGTACTTC.

The chain carries TRBV5-3 and TRBJ1-2, with 8 bases lining up with TRBD1. TRBV5-3 counts as an open reading frame of uncertain function. This CDR3 contains 14 residues. The trim removed 4 bases at V and 4 bases at J, leaving 6 bases unmatched. CDR3: CARSRSGTGYGYTF. CDR3 DNA: TGTGCCAGAAGCCGCTCCGGGACAGGCTATGGCTACACCTTC.

This sequence joins TRBV3-1 (or the pseudogene TRBV3-2) and TRBJ2-3; D is perhaps TRBD1 (6 bases). The V gene's germline CDR1 is LGHDT and CDR2 YNNKEL (reference sequence). The CDR3 has 14 amino acids. V lost 4 bases to trimming and J lost 2 bases, with 10 bases between them. CDR3 residues: CASSLGQLTDTQYF. As DNA, the CDR3 is TGTGCCAGCAGCCTAGGACAGCTCACAGATACGCAGTATTTT.

The chain employs TRBV6-5 and TRBJ1-1; TRBD1 is a possible D gene (5 bases). Looked up from germline, CDR1 is MNHEY and CDR2 is SVGAGI. The CDR3 is 15 amino acids. Deletions cut 6 bases from V and 1 base from J, with 15 bases between. CDR3 region: CASSTPTGPNTEAFF. CDR3 coding DNA: TGTGCCAGCAGCACCCCCACGGGACCGAACACTGAAGCTTTCTTT.

V and J are TRBV16 and TRBJ2-7; possibly TRBD1 for D (5 bases). This CDR3 comprises 15 residues. V was trimmed by 1 base and J by 0 bases, leaving 10 bases between them. CDR1 is KGHSY, CDR2 FQNENV, per germline. In DNA, the CDR3 is TGTGCCAGCAGCCAATATGGGGCCTTCTCCTACGAGCAGTACTTC. This sequence encodes CASSQYGAFSYEQYF. Full variable domain (rest looked up from reference TRBV16 and TRBJ2-7): GEEVAQTPKHLVRGEGQKAKLYCAPIKGHSYVFWYQQVLKNEFKFLISFQNENVFDETGMPKERFSAKCLPNSPCSLEIQATKLEDSAVYFCASSQYGAFSYEQYFGPGTRLTVT.

The J gene is TRBJ2-3, the V gene TRBV12-3 or TRBV12-4; D not resolved. There are 11 residues in the CDR3. Trimming stripped 3 bases from V and 7 bases from J, with 5 bases between. The CDR3 loop reads CASSFENTQYF. The CDR3 coding sequence is TGTGCCAGCAGTTTTGAAAATACGCAGTATTTT.

The chain recombines TRBV11-3 with TRBJ2-1, with D tentatively TRBD2 (6 bases). The CDR3 totals 16 residues. V gave up 5 bases and J gave up 0 bases, with 14 bases separating them. CDR1 and CDR2 from the germline V gene are SGHNT and YENEEA. This CDR3 is CASSPYMTSSYNEQFF. The DNA for the CDR3 is TGTGCCAGCAGCCCCTACATGACTAGCTCCTACAATGAGCAGTTCTTC. Looking up the rest from reference TRBV11-3 and TRBJ2-1 gives the full variable domain: EAGVVQSPRYKIIEKKQPVAFWCNPISGHNTLYWYLQNLGQGPELLIRYENEEAVDDSQLPKDRFSAERLKGVDSTLKIQPAELGDSAVYLCASSPYMTSSYNEQFFGPGTRLTVL.

The chain joins TRBV1 to TRBJ2-7; TRBD2 is taken as the D call from the table, unchecked against the DNA. TRBV1 is shown as a pseudogene. The CDR3 totals 15 residues. CDR3 coding DNA: TGCACCAGCAGCTGTACTAGCGGGAGTTCGTACGAGCAGTACTTC. Protein: CTSSCTSGSSYEQYF.

The V and J genes are TRBV28 and TRBJ1-2; possibly TRBD1 for D (6 bases). CDR3 length: 12 amino acids. Per the germline V gene, CDR1 is MDHEN and CDR2 is SYDVKM. Trimming pared 6 bases from V and 8 bases from J, leaving 13 bases between. Here the CDR3 reads CASSQTTGGYTF. DNA for the CDR3: TGTGCCAGCAGCCAAACTACAGGGGGCTACACCTTC.

The genes are TRBV19 and TRBJ2-7; D not certain. Deletions cut 3 bases from V and 2 bases from J, with 11 bases between. The CDR3 extends over 14 amino acids. Germline V lookup: CDR1 LNHDA, CDR2 SQIVND (reference sequence). In nucleotides, the CDR3 is TGTGCCAGTAGTATCACCGGGCAGCCCTACGAGCAGTACTTC. It is translated as CASSITGQPYEQYF.

The chain couples TRBV11-2 to TRBJ1-1, with 7 positions matching TRBD1. The trim removed 1 base at V and 4 bases at J, leaving 6 bases unmatched. Germline CDR1 reads SGHAT; CDR2 reads FQNNGV. CDR3 size: 15 residues. CDR3 sequence: CASSLVPRGITEAFF. The DNA of the CDR3 is TGTGCCAGCAGCTTAGTCCCCAGGGGGATCACTGAAGCTTTCTTT.

The chain couples TRBV6-2 or TRBV6-3 to TRBJ1-1; D is possibly TRBD1 (5 bases). CDR3 size: 13 residues. The germline gives CDR1 MNHEY, CDR2 SVGEGT. Trimming shortened V by 0 bases and J by 4 bases, and 6 bases separated the two germline ends. The CDR3 reads CASSYSGATEAFF. For the CDR3, the DNA is TGTGCCAGCAGTTACTCAGGGGCCACTGAAGCTTTCTTT.

The gene calls are TRBV5-1 and TRBJ2-7; D is unresolved. The CDR3 extends over 12 amino acids. The germline gives CDR1 SGHRS, CDR2 YFSETQ. The germline V and J ends were trimmed by 0 bases and 1 base, with 2 bases remaining between them. CDR3 nucleotide sequence: TGCGCCAGCAGCTTGGAGTCCTACGAGCAGTACTTC. Encoded protein: CASSLESYEQYF.

The chain joins TRBV3-1 (or the pseudogene TRBV3-2) to TRBJ1-1; no definite D call. The CDR3 covers 17 residues. Germline V CDR1 and CDR2: LGHDT, YNNKEL (reference sequence). Trimming took 2 bases from V and 0 from J, leaving 16 bases between them. The CDR3 DNA reads TGTGCCAGCAGCCAAACCCCTGGCGCCTTACTGAACACTGAAGCTTTCTTT. This encodes CASSQTPGALLNTEAFF.

This sequence joins TRBV7-7 and TRBJ2-2; 10 bases fit TRBD1. Per the germline V gene, CDR1 is SSHAT and CDR2 is FNYEAQ (reference sequence). The CDR3 is made up of 16 amino acids. V trimming: 5 bases; J trimming: 5 bases; junction bases outside the gene matches: 8. In DNA form, the CDR3 reads TGTGCCAGCAGCAACTCCGGGACAGGGGCGACCGGGGAGCTGTTTTTT. Translation: CASSNSGTGATGELFF.

The chain is built from TRBV27 and TRBJ1-5, with D possibly TRBD1 on 5 matching bases. Per the germline V gene, CDR1 is MNHEY and CDR2 is SMNVEV (reference sequence). The CDR3 extends over 14 amino acids. V gave up 3 bases and J gave up 4 bases, with 10 bases separating them. The CDR3 loop is CASSLGQNNQPQHF. DNA of the CDR3: TGTGCCAGCAGTTTGGGGCAGAATAATCAGCCCCAGCATTTT.

A remark on this clone: Other DNA sequences in the sample encode the same CDR3. This chain uses TRBV18 with TRBJ2-3; TRBD1 is a possible D gene (6 bases). Germline V CDR1 and CDR2: KGHSH, LQKENI. The CDR3 is made up of 14 amino acids. Trimming cost V 3 bases and J 0 bases, with 7 bases left between them. CDR3: CASSPGQSTDTQYF. The CDR3 region has the DNA TGTGCCAGCTCACCCGGACAGAGCACAGATACGCAGTATTTT.

The chain joins TRBV3-1 (or the pseudogene TRBV3-2) to TRBJ1-4; TRBD1 matches at 7 bases. V dropped 6 bases and J dropped 7; count of bases not matched to a gene: 14. Germline assignment: CDR1 LGHDT and CDR2 YNNKEL (reference sequence). The length of the CDR3 is 16 residues. The CDR3 protein is CASRPLQGIGSEKLFF. The CDR3 nucleotides are TGTGCCAGCAGACCATTACAGGGGATAGGGAGTGAAAAACTGTTTTTT.